The present T cell receptor (beta chain) was sequenced within a study of T-cell memory formation after mild COVID-19 (dated by TCRdb to the early 2020s). In the study overall: TCR sequence clusters from the two donors were largely donor specific. T-cell clones expanding and contracting after mild COVID-19 in two donors were tracked by longitudinal TCRalpha and TCRbeta repertoire sequencing. Two young, previously healthy adult volunteers made up the cohort, one male and one female. Summary of the overall study and its limitations: From day 15 to 85, contracting clones showed balanced CD4/CD8 phenotypes, whereas a second wave of clones that expanded from day 15 to 37 leaned towards CD4+. SARS-CoV-2 specificity was not confirmed for the second-wave clones peaking on day 37. Contracting CD4+ clones turned up mainly in the CM and EM memory subsets, whereas EMRA was where CD8+ clones were enriched. Only two mild cases were covered by the study, and larger cohorts that include severe cases with pre-infection samples were considered necessary. Some responding clones were detected in pre-infection memory, suggesting pre-existing cross-reactive memory T cells joined the SARS-CoV-2 response.

CDR3 length: 14 amino acids, cysteine to phenylalanine. The retained sequence is limited to the CDR3, 42 bases, with the frame set at the first base. Per the germline V gene, SGHRS is the CDR1 and YFSETQ is the CDR2. Germline trimming amounts to 7 bases on V and 2 bases on J, with 7 as the count of junction bases outside the gene matches. To note about this clonotype: Its antigen remains unidentified. No qualities accompany the bases; no much larger clone lies one base away.

Sequencing used an Illumina NovaSeq 6000. TCRalpha and TCRbeta cDNA libraries were constructed by 5'RACE with constant-segment primers, with sample barcodes and unique molecular identifiers being introduced. RNA was extracted from every sample with Trizol reagent. Amplification of the libraries took two PCR steps, and the second step added a second sample barcode plus Illumina TruSeq adapters. Sequencing of libraries was performed on an Illumina NovaSeq with 2 x 150 bp paired-end reads. As for how the authors treated the data: With migec v1.2.7, reads were demultiplexed and then collapsed into UMI-guided consensus sequences. With mixcr v2.1.11, UMI consensuses were aligned to TRA and TRB V and J templates and assembled into clonotypes. Clonotypes were classified as expanded or contracted when called significant by both edgeR and NoisET, with noise models trained on biological replicates. For edgeR calls, a false discovery rate-adjusted p below 0.01 and a log2 fold-change threshold of 1 were applied. PCA with hierarchical clustering of max-normalized trajectories of the 1000 most abundant clonotypes was used as exploratory dynamics analysis. Each responding clone was given a CD4 or CD8 phenotype based on the CD4+ and CD8+ repertoires, which had been sequenced separately. The public reads were quality trimmed at Q25 with fastp and then assembled into clones with MiXCR by TCRdb, keeping productive beta chains. Each record represents a unique CDR3 protein, reported with the most common genes and DNA among its rows. The V and J calls, along with clone size, are taken from TCRdb and not from the paper's own processing. This sample lists around 410,000 distinct CDR3 sequences; about 22% were detected once. Of the sample, about 12% falls within the top ten clones.

Ficoll-Paque density gradient centrifugation was used to isolate PBMCs. The clonotype was recovered from an adult woman who had mild COVID-19 (a few samples of this study predate the infection). The sample titles of this study are shuffled in the database, so cell type and time point are left out; the donor was told from shared clones. The chain links TRBV5-1 with TRBJ2-3; 7 central bases correspond to TRBD1. Specimen: PBMCs or a T cell subset sorted from them (not recorded which). The CDR3 corresponds to CASALRGTTDTQYF. The DNA sequence is given as TGCGCCAGCGCTCTCAGGGGGACCACAGATACGCAGTATTTT.